The 23 T cell receptor beta chains below were found in one sample sequenced in a study of Ad26.COV2.S vaccination and SARS-CoV-2 variants. As for treatment: 19 received Ad26.COV2.S at low or high dose, single or two shots; roughly 5 received placebo; per-sample allocation not given. Samples were taken on day 63 after the first vaccine or placebo injection. The protocol was immunoSEQ multiplex PCR, while the TCRdb copy is restricted to in-frame clones and leaves out a portion. The sample lists about 350,000 clones, roughly 90% occurring once. The sample consisted of peripheral blood, taken in a trial of Ad26.COV2.S vaccine versus placebo. These receptors all stem from a person aged 18-60 years who received the Ad26.COV2.S COVID-19 vaccine or a placebo.

The chain has TRBV12-3 or TRBV12-4 and TRBJ2-7, with TRBD1 matching 8 bases. V dropped 2 bases and J dropped 6; count of bases not matched to a gene: 3. The CDR3 consists of 13 residues. The CDR3 sequence: CASSLSTGGEQYF. The CDR3 DNA is TGTGCCAGCAGTTTAAGTACAGGGGGCGAGCAGTACTTC.

The genes are TRBV18 and TRBJ2-4; 8 bases agree with TRBD2. Per germline, CDR1 KGHSH and CDR2 LQKENI. Trimming at V came to 2 bases and at J to 1 base, leaving 10 bases not matched to a gene. The CDR3 is 18 residues long. The CDR3 DNA reads as TGTGCCAGCTCACCAGGATCGGGAGGGCCCGTGGCCAAAAACATTCAGTACTTC. Protein sequence: CASSPGSGGPVAKNIQYF.

The genes are TRBV7-9 and TRBJ2-1, with 8 bases aligning to TRBD2. Germline assignment: CDR1 SEHNR and CDR2 FQNEAQ (reference sequence). The junction had 12 bases not matched to a gene; V was cut back by 5 bases and J by 9 bases. The CDR3 totals 15 residues. Written as DNA, the CDR3 is TGTGCCAGCAGCACAACTAGCGGAGAAGGGGGTGAGCAGTTCTTC. This encodes CASSTTSGEGGEQFF.

This chain joins TRBV28 and TRBJ1-2; D may be TRBD1 (6 bases). The germline V gene encodes CDR1 MDHEN and CDR2 SYDVKM. The CDR3 loop spans 13 amino acids. V lost 5 bases, J lost 5 bases, and 12 bases lay in between. The DNA of the CDR3 is TGTGCCAGCAGTCAACGGAGGGGGTATGGCTACACCTTC. This codes for CASSQRRGYGYTF.

The chain couples TRBV24-1 to TRBJ1-1; D call uncertain. The germline V gene has CDR1 KGHDR and CDR2 SFDVKD. Between the trimmed V and J ends, which lost 8 bases and 7 bases, there was a span of 4 bases. The CDR3 runs to 9 residues. Here the CDR3 DNA reads TGTGCCACCATAGGTGAAGCTTTCTTT. Translated: CATIGEAFF.

This clone was seen just once. The chain carries TRBV7-9 and TRBJ2-3; D is uncertain. CDR3 length: 12 residues. V was pared by 3 bases and J by 5 bases, with 6 bases between. The germline V gene has CDR1 SEHNR and CDR2 FQNEAQ (reference sequence). The CDR3 nucleotides read TGTGCCAGCAGCTTCGGTGGAGATACGCAGTATTTT. Protein sequence: CASSFGGDTQYF.

The chain employs TRBV5-1 and TRBJ2-3; no reliable D call. Looked up from germline, CDR1 is SGHRS and CDR2 is YFSETQ. Deletions cut 4 bases from V and 0 bases from J, with 9 bases between. This CDR3 has 14 residues. The CDR3 DNA reads as TGCGCCAGCAGCGCAGCCTCTAGCACAGATACGCAGTATTTT. It encodes CASSAASSTDTQYF.

The J gene is TRBJ2-4, the V gene TRBV5-1; 9 bases map to TRBD2. The CDR3 contains 17 residues. From germline, CDR1 is SGHRS and CDR2 YFSETQ. Unmatched junction bases numbered 6, after V lost 1 base and J lost 1 base. CDR3 in amino acids: CASSLSSSGIAKNIQYF. The DNA of the CDR3 is TGCGCCAGCAGCTTGTCCTCTAGCGGGATTGCCAAAAACATTCAGTACTTC.

This chain connects TRBV2 to TRBJ2-3; no clear D. Trimming pared 6 bases from V and 0 bases from J, leaving 13 bases between. CDR3 length: 15 residues. The germline gives CDR1 SNHLY, CDR2 FYNNEI. The CDR3 DNA follows: TGTGCCAGCAGGGGTAGTTACACTAGCACAGATACGCAGTATTTT. Translating it yields CASRGSYTSTDTQYF.

V is TRBV28 and J is TRBJ2-7, with 14 nucleotides matching TRBD2. This CDR3 spans 17 amino acids. The germline V gene encodes CDR1 MDHEN and CDR2 SYDVKM. V was clipped by 5 bases and J by 0 bases; unmatched bases: 6. The CDR3 DNA reads as TGTGCCAGCAGTCCGCGGACTAGCGGGGGGTTCTCCTACGAGCAGTACTTC. This encodes CASSPRTSGGFSYEQYF.

The gene calls are TRBV7-2 and TRBJ2-1; TRBD1 or TRBD2 may be the D gene (5 bases each). V lost 0 bases and J lost 0, with 15 bases in between. Germline CDR1 reads SGHTA; CDR2 reads FQGNSA. The CDR3 is 18 amino acids. The CDR3 sequence: CASSLAGPGRVSYNEQFF. The CDR3 coding sequence is TGTGCCAGCAGCTTAGCGGGACCCGGTAGGGTCTCCTACAATGAGCAGTTCTTC.

The genes are TRBV5-1 and TRBJ2-7; D unclear. The length of the CDR3 is 14 residues. Germline CDR1 reads SGHRS; CDR2 reads YFSETQ. Trimming stripped 4 bases from V and 0 bases from J, with 11 bases between. Here the CDR3 reads CASSPDGSSYEQYF. DNA for the CDR3: TGCGCCAGCAGCCCGGACGGTAGCTCCTACGAGCAGTACTTC.

V and J are TRBV7-3 and TRBJ1-1, with 8 bases lining up with TRBD1. Germline V gives CDR1 SGHTA, CDR2 FQGTGA. V lost 4 bases to trimming and J lost 1 base; unmatched junction nucleotides: 5. This CDR3 is 15 amino acids long. Here the CDR3 reads CASSSQGQANTEAFF. CDR3 DNA sequence: TGTGCCAGCAGCTCCCAGGGACAGGCGAACACTGAAGCTTTCTTT.

This rearrangement joins TRBV29-1 to TRBJ2-6; tentative D call: TRBD1 (6 bases). The germline gives CDR1 SQVTM, CDR2 ANQGSEA. V gave up 6 bases and J gave up 8 bases, with 14 bases separating them. The CDR3 covers 13 residues. CDR3 bases: TGCAGCGTCCTACAGGGCGCAACCAACGTCCTGACTTTC. This sequence encodes CSVLQGATNVLTF. Full variable domain (outside the CDR3, taken from reference TRBV29-1 and TRBJ2-6): SAVISQKPSRDICQRGTSLTIQCQVDSQVTMMFWYRQQPGQSLTLIATANQGSEATYESGFVIDKFPISRPNLTFSTLTVSNMSPEDSSIYLCSVLQGATNVLTFGAGSRLTVL.

The rearrangement uses TRBV6-5 and TRBJ2-7; tentative D call: TRBD1 (5 bases). V was cut by 7 bases and J by 2 bases, with 12 bases left in between. The length of the CDR3 is 13 residues. Germline V CDR1 and CDR2: MNHEY, SVGAGI. The CDR3 here is CASNPTVTYEQYF. In DNA, the CDR3 is TGTGCCAGCAATCCGACAGTTACCTACGAGCAGTACTTC.

This chain joins TRBV7-3 and TRBJ1-1; 7 nucleotides agree with TRBD1. CDR1 and CDR2 (germline): SGHTA, FQGTGA. This CDR3 comprises 15 residues. J was trimmed by 1 base and V by 5 bases; bases with no gene match: 7. The chain's CDR3 is CASSPTGTANTEAFF. CDR3 nucleotides: TGTGCCAGCAGCCCTACTGGGACAGCGAACACTGAAGCTTTCTTT.

This chain connects TRBV18 to TRBJ2-3; no reliable D call. The germline V and J ends were trimmed by 2 bases and 3 bases, with 12 bases remaining between them. CDR3 size: 15 residues. Germline CDR1 reads KGHSH; CDR2 reads LQKENI. The CDR3: CASSPGSRTTDTQYF. The CDR3 coding sequence is TGTGCCAGCTCACCAGGAAGCCGGACGACAGATACGCAGTATTTT.

The rearrangement uses TRBV28 and TRBJ2-1; D remains ambiguous. V was trimmed by 2 bases and J by 0 bases, leaving 8 bases between them. CDR3 length equals 15 residues. In germline, CDR1 is MDHEN, CDR2 SYDVKM. CDR3 sequence reads: CASSLGAGSYNEQFF. Here the CDR3 DNA reads TGTGCCAGCAGTTTAGGAGCTGGCTCCTACAATGAGCAGTTCTTC.

The genes are TRBV12-3 or TRBV12-4 and TRBJ1-1; possibly TRBD1 for D (5 bases). The CDR3 is 12 residues long. Trimming took 2 bases from V and 12 from J, leaving 13 bases between them. CDR3: CASSLSNRHTFF. Written as DNA, the CDR3 is TGTGCCAGCAGTTTAAGTAACAGGCACACTTTCTTT.

This clone was seen just once. The rearrangement links TRBV2 to TRBJ2-7, with TRBD1 matching over 9 bases. The CDR3 runs to 15 residues. Trimming took 2 bases from V and 4 from J; bases not matched to a gene: 6. Germline V gives CDR1 SNHLY, CDR2 FYNNEI. This chain's CDR3 is CASSESGTGIYEQYF. Written as DNA, the CDR3 is TGTGCCAGCAGTGAATCCGGGACAGGGATTTACGAGCAGTACTTC.

The chain joins TRBV7-9 to TRBJ2-3; 11 bases fit TRBD2. Germline V gene sequence: CDR1 SEHNR, CDR2 FQNEAQ (reference sequence). The length of the CDR3 is 15 residues. V shed 3 bases, J shed 2 bases, and the junction held 1 base outside the gene matches. CDR3 bases: TGTGCCAGCAGCTTTAGCGGGGGGGACACAGATACGCAGTATTTT. It is translated as CASSFSGGDTDTQYF. Filled out from reference TRBV7-9 and TRBJ2-3, the complete variable domain reads DTGVSQNPRHKITKRGQNVTFRCDPISEHNRLYWYRQTLGQGPEFLTYFQNEAQLEKSRLLSDRFSAERPKGSFSTLEIQRTEQGDSAMYLCASSFSGGDTDTQYFGPGTRLTVL.

This clone was picked up a small number of times. The chain uses TRBV4-2 and TRBJ1-2; D gene uncertain. The CDR3 is 15 residues long. V was clipped by 0 bases and J by 4 bases, with 12 bases between them. Germline CDR1 and CDR2: LGHNA and YNFKEQ. The CDR3 reads CASSQEVDVSYGYTF. The CDR3 nucleotides read TGTGCCAGCAGCCAAGAAGTGGACGTTTCCTATGGCTACACCTTC.

The chain has TRBV7-6 and TRBJ2-5, with 7 bases aligning to TRBD1. The CDR3 contains 17 residues. J gave up 1 base and V 5 bases, and 13 bases lay outside the gene matches. Germline-derived CDR1 and CDR2 are SGHVS and FNYEAQ. The CDR3 nucleotides read TGTGCCAGCAGCGTCACCCCCTATGACAGGGTCCAAGAGACCCAGTACTTC. Translation gives CASSVTPYDRVQETQYF.